The rows below give T cell receptor beta chains drawn from one sample of a study of cytomegalovirus exposure and HLA in healthy donors. Produced via immunoSEQ multiplex PCR; TCRdb's table is partial and in-frame only. The table has about 110,000 clones, over 65% seen once. What was sequenced was PBMCs. All receptors derive from a young woman in good health and CMV-seronegative. The CDR3 runs from the conserved cysteine through the conserved F or W. The order of the fields is J gene, D gene, V gene, clone size, CDR3 length, CDR3 protein, CDR3 DNA. The D gene is left open where the match is weak. Clone size is stated in some rows and not others, as once, few, many or a class when expanded.

J: TRBJ2-7
D: .
V: TRBV27
size: .
length: 12
CDR3: CASTNGGTEQYF
DNA: TGTGCCAGCACCAATGGGGGGACCGAGCAGTACTTC

J: TRBJ1-6
D: .
V: TRBV7-2
size: .
length: 15
CDR3: CASSGSGTPNSPLHF
DNA: TGTGCCAGCAGCGGGTCCGGGACACCGAATTCACCCCTCCACTTT

J: TRBJ2-1
D: .
V: TRBV29-1
size: once
length: 15
CDR3: CSVVPGTYSYNEQFF
DNA: TGCAGCGTCGTACCCGGGACTTACTCCTACAATGAGCAGTTCTTC

J: TRBJ2-7
D: .
V: TRBV27
size: .
length: 15
CDR3: CASSLINGPYYEQYF
DNA: TGTGCCAGCAGTTTAATAAATGGCCCTTATTACGAGCAGTACTTC

J: TRBJ2-1
D: TRBD1
V: TRBV6-5
size: .
length: 15
CDR3: CASRTDRGGYNEQFF
DNA: TGTGCCAGCAGGACAGACAGGGGGGGTTACAATGAGCAGTTCTTC

J: TRBJ2-5
D: TRBD2
V: TRBV11-2
size: .
length: 16
CDR3: CASSLGGLAAQETQYF
DNA: TGTGCCAGCAGCTTAGGTGGGCTAGCGGCTCAAGAGACCCAGTACTTC

J: TRBJ1-2
D: TRBD1
V: TRBV5-5
size: .
length: 14
CDR3: CASSTQGVGYGYTF
DNA: TGTGCCAGCAGCACGCAGGGGGTGGGCTATGGCTACACCTTC

J: TRBJ2-5
D: TRBD2
V: TRBV25-1
size: .
length: 14
CDR3: CASSHSGGALTQYF
DNA: TGTGCCAGCAGCCACAGCGGGGGGGCGTTGACCCAGTACTTC

J: TRBJ1-2
D: TRBD1
V: TRBV19
size: few
length: 14
CDR3: CASSGQGLLYGYTF
DNA: TGTGCCAGTAGTGGACAGGGATTACTGTATGGCTACACCTTC

J: TRBJ1-1
D: .
V: TRBV30
size: .
length: 13
CDR3: CAWSRTGGAEAFF
DNA: TGTGCCTGGAGCCGGACTGGGGGCGCTGAAGCTTTCTTT

J: TRBJ2-1
D: .
V: TRBV5-1
size: .
length: 15
CDR3: CASSERTNSYNEQFF
DNA: TGCGCCAGCAGCGAGAGGACTAACTCCTACAATGAGCAGTTCTTC

J: TRBJ1-1
D: TRBD1
V: TRBV19
size: .
length: 15
CDR3: CASSYPGQGSPEAFF
DNA: TGTGCCAGTAGTTATCCGGGACAGGGGTCCCCTGAAGCTTTCTTT

J: TRBJ2-1
D: TRBD1
V: TRBV19
size: .
length: 13
CDR3: CATSDRGLGEQFF
DNA: TGTGCCACCTCGGACAGGGGGCTAGGTGAGCAGTTCTTC

J: TRBJ1-4
D: .
V: TRBV6-1
size: few
length: 14
CDR3: CASSVEALKEKLFF
DNA: TGTGCCAGCAGCGTTGAGGCCTTGAAGGAAAAACTGTTTTTT

J: TRBJ2-1
D: .
V: TRBV29-1
size: .
length: 13
CDR3: CSVEWSLYNEQFF
DNA: TGCAGCGTTGAATGGAGCCTCTACAATGAGCAGTTCTTC

J: TRBJ2-3
D: .
V: TRBV7-9
size: .
length: 15
CDR3: CASSPRSNNADTQYF
DNA: TGTGCCAGCAGCCCCCGGAGTAACAACGCAGATACGCAGTATTTT

J: TRBJ2-7
D: TRBD1
V: TRBV5-6
size: few
length: 16
CDR3: CASSRTGTGVGYEQYF
DNA: TGTGCCAGCAGCCGAACCGGGACAGGGGTTGGCTACGAGCAGTACTTC

J: TRBJ2-1
D: TRBD2
V: TRBV5-1
size: .
length: 16
CDR3: CASSHRTSGSHNEQFF
DNA: TGCGCCAGCAGCCACAGGACTAGCGGGTCCCACAATGAGCAGTTCTTC

J: TRBJ2-7
D: .
V: TRBV13
size: .
length: 14
CDR3: CASSRRRSSYEQYF
DNA: TGTGCCAGCAGCCGTAGAAGGAGCTCCTACGAGCAGTACTTC

J: TRBJ1-5
D: TRBD1
V: TRBV7-6
size: .
length: 15
CDR3: CATTGGEGGDQPQHF
DNA: TGTGCCACTACAGGGGGCGAGGGTGGCGATCAGCCCCAGCATTTT

J: TRBJ1-2
D: TRBD1
V: TRBV27
size: .
length: 17
CDR3: CASSSGQGAPSNYGYTF
DNA: TGTGCCAGCAGTTCGGGACAGGGGGCACCCTCTAACTATGGCTACACCTTC

J: TRBJ2-2
D: .
V: TRBV6-1
size: .
length: 13
CDR3: CASMDTNTGELFF
DNA: TGTGCCAGCATGGACACGAACACCGGGGAGCTGTTTTTT

J: TRBJ1-1
D: TRBD1
V: TRBV5-1
size: .
length: 14
CDR3: CASSLQGAGTEAFF
DNA: TGCGCCAGCAGCTTGCAGGGGGCGGGGACTGAAGCTTTCTTT

J: TRBJ2-7
D: .
V: TRBV7-6
size: .
length: 15
CDR3: CASSRGTSLGSEQYF
DNA: TGTGCCAGCAGCCGAGGGACTTCCTTGGGTAGCGAGCAGTACTTC

J: TRBJ2-3
D: TRBD2
V: TRBV15
size: .
length: 16
CDR3: CATSSLTSKSTDTQYF
DNA: TGTGCCACCAGCAGTCTGACTAGCAAAAGCACAGATACGCAGTATTTT

J: TRBJ1-2
D: .
V: TRBV19
size: .
length: 14
CDR3: CASSIPGANYGYTF
DNA: TGTGCCAGTAGTATACCAGGGGCTAACTATGGCTACACCTTC

J: TRBJ1-2
D: TRBD1
V: TRBV19
size: .
length: 16
CDR3: CASSPWAQGWDYGYTF
DNA: TGTGCCAGTAGTCCTTGGGCACAGGGGTGGGATTATGGCTACACCTTC

J: TRBJ1-5
D: .
V: TRBV6-1
size: .
length: 15
CDR3: CASSEALLDSEPQHF
DNA: TGTGCCAGCAGTGAAGCGCTCTTGGACAGCGAGCCCCAGCATTTT

J: TRBJ1-5
D: .
V: TRBV6-6
size: .
length: 13
CDR3: CASSSGGNQPQHF
DNA: TGTGCCAGCAGTTCCGGGGGTAATCAGCCCCAGCATTTT

J: TRBJ1-5
D: .
V: TRBV27
size: .
length: 13
CDR3: CASSLAMNQPQHF
DNA: TGTGCCAGCAGTTTAGCGATGAATCAGCCCCAGCATTTT

J: TRBJ1-2
D: .
V: TRBV19
size: .
length: 14
CDR3: CASSTPGGYYGYTF
DNA: TGTGCCAGTAGTACCCCCGGAGGGTACTATGGCTACACCTTC

J: TRBJ1-1
D: .
V: TRBV4-1
size: .
length: 15
CDR3: CASSREQGLNTEAFF
DNA: TGCGCCAGCAGCCGAGAACAGGGCTTGAACACTGAAGCTTTCTTT

J: TRBJ2-5
D: .
V: TRBV11-1
size: .
length: 14
CDR3: CASSVRQLRETQYF
DNA: TGTGCCAGCAGCGTAAGACAGTTAAGGGAGACCCAGTACTTC

J: TRBJ2-5
D: TRBD2
V: TRBV13
size: .
length: 16
CDR3: CASSQRGLAGGETQYF
DNA: TGTGCCAGCAGCCAACGAGGACTAGCGGGAGGGGAGACCCAGTACTTC

J: TRBJ1-1
D: TRBD1
V: TRBV2
size: .
length: 13
CDR3: CASKGQGVIRAFF
DNA: TGTGCCAGCAAGGGACAGGGTGTGATACGGGCTTTCTTT

J: TRBJ2-5
D: TRBD1
V: TRBV7-3
size: .
length: 13
CDR3: CASNPRGRETQYF
DNA: TGTGCCAGCAACCCCAGGGGGCGGGAGACCCAGTACTTC

J: TRBJ2-7
D: TRBD2
V: TRBV12-5
size: .
length: 16
CDR3: CASGLGLAGTLYEQYF
DNA: TGTGCTAGTGGTTTGGGACTAGCGGGAACTCTCTACGAGCAGTACTTC

J: TRBJ2-7
D: TRBD1
V: TRBV30
size: once
length: 16
CDR3: CAWSDRGLPRNYEQYF
DNA: TGTGCCTGGAGCGACAGGGGCCTTCCACGCAACTACGAGCAGTACTTC

J: TRBJ1-1
D: .
V: TRBV27
size: .
length: 13
CDR3: CASSLSPSTEAFF
DNA: TGTGCCAGCAGTTTAAGCCCCTCCACTGAAGCTTTCTTT

J: TRBJ2-2
D: .
V: TRBV6-5
size: .
length: 15
CDR3: CASSYSIKGIGELFF
DNA: TGTGCCAGCAGTTACTCGATTAAGGGGATCGGGGAGCTGTTTTTT

J: TRBJ2-1
D: TRBD2
V: TRBV7-7
size: .
length: 14
CDR3: CASSLGLAANEQFF
DNA: TGTGCCAGCAGCTTAGGACTAGCGGCCAATGAGCAGTTCTTC

J: TRBJ2-7
D: TRBD1
V: TRBV5-1
size: .
length: 14
CDR3: CASSLGDRGYEQYF
DNA: TGCGCCAGCAGCTTGGGGGACAGAGGCTACGAGCAGTACTTC

J: TRBJ1-6
D: .
V: TRBV7-9
size: .
length: 13
CDR3: CASSRVSASPLHF
DNA: TGTGCCAGCAGCCGGGTTAGCGCTTCACCCCTCCACTTT